This TCR beta chain was captured by sequencing in a study of blood T cell repertoires in COVID-19. TCRdb's table, derived via immunoSEQ multiplex PCR, lists solely in-frame clones and lacks some. The sample yields around 200,000 clones, 75% to 90% seen once. Per the germline V gene, CDR1 is MNHNS and CDR2 is SASEGT. The CDR3 has 13 amino acids. Trimming removed 1 base at V and 4 bases at J, with 7 bases between. This clonotype was obtained from a man aged 30 to 39 who had recovered from COVID-19. The chain uses TRBV6-1 and TRBJ1-2; D is unclear. The sample taken for sequencing was PBMCs or T cells enriched from blood (not recorded which). The CDR3 DNA sequence: TGTGCCAGCAGTGAAGGGCCCCTCTATGGCTACACCTTC. It yields the protein CASSEGPLYGYTF.